The 9 T cell receptor beta chains below all came from one sample that was sequenced in a study of T cell repertoires in ileal Crohn's disease. The method was immunoSEQ multiplex PCR; TCRdb's version includes in-frame clones alone and lacks a portion of them. The sample has around 4,100 clones, about 79% seen once. The sequenced material came from ileal tissue. These receptor sequences come from an adult with Crohn's disease.

The V gene is TRBV28, the J gene TRBJ1-2; possible D gene TRBD1, 6 bases. The germline gives CDR1 MDHEN, CDR2 SYDVKM. This CDR3 has 16 amino acids. Between the trimmed V and J ends, which lost 3 bases and 2 bases, there was a span of 16 bases. CDR3 in DNA: TGTGCCAGCAGTTTCCCCGGACAGACACCGAACTATGGCTACACCTTC. Translated, it gives CASSFPGQTPNYGYTF.

This clone appeared a few times. The J gene is TRBJ1-5, the V gene TRBV6-1; TRBD1 might be the D (6 bases). The CDR3 is 13 amino acids. Germline loops: CDR1 MNHNS, CDR2 SASEGT. The ends were cut back, 6 bases at V and 3 bases at J, with 9 bases in the middle. The CDR3 coding sequence is TGTGCCAGCAGGGACAGTATCAATCAGCCCCAGCATTTT. It is translated as CASRDSINQPQHF.

The J gene is TRBJ2-3, the V gene TRBV9; D possibly corresponds to TRBD1 (6 bases). V was clipped by 1 base and J by 6 bases, with 15 bases between them. From germline, CDR1 is SGDLS and CDR2 YYNGEE. This CDR3 is 15 amino acids long. In DNA, the CDR3 is TGTGCCAGCAGCGTAACTAACAGGGAGACCGATACGCAGTATTTT. This gives the protein CASSVTNRETDTQYF.

This chain joins TRBV27 and TRBJ2-7; TRBD1 aligns across 11 bases. Per the germline V gene, CDR1 is MNHEY and CDR2 is SMNVEV (reference sequence). V shed 5 bases and J 3 bases; nucleotides not matched to a gene: 3. The CDR3 is 14 residues long. This CDR3 reads CASSAGTGGYEQYF. The CDR3, as DNA: TGTGCCAGCAGTGCAGGGACAGGGGGCTACGAGCAGTACTTC.

This clone was recorded once. The V and J genes are TRBV18 and TRBJ2-7; 7 positions match TRBD1. The V and J ends lost 1 base and 7 bases, in that order; junction bases with no gene match: 4. Germline-derived CDR1 and CDR2 are KGHSH and LQKENI. This CDR3 is built from 13 residues. CDR3 sequence reads: CASSPQGAWEQYF. Here the CDR3 DNA reads TGTGCCAGCTCACCACAGGGGGCGTGGGAGCAGTACTTC.

The V and J genes are TRBV27 and TRBJ1-5, with D possibly being TRBD1 (6 bases). Per germline, CDR1 MNHEY and CDR2 SMNVEV (reference sequence). Trimming took 1 base from V and 7 from J, leaving 17 bases between them. The CDR3 contains 16 residues. The CDR3 DNA is TGTGCCAGCAGTTTATGGGGTAAGGGGGTGAGGCAGCCCCAGCATTTT. Amino acid sequence: CASSLWGKGVRQPQHF.

Notes on this clone: At one end, the junction sequence differs from germline, possibly due to a read error. J is TRBJ1-6 and V is TRBV6-6; no clear D gene. The CDR3 runs 16 residues. CDR1 MNHNY and CDR2 SVGAGI come from the germline V gene (reference sequence). The CDR3 loop reads CASSHSAVANNSPLHF. In nucleotides, the CDR3 is TGTGCCAGCAGTCACTCAGCGGTGGCGAATAATTCACCCCTCCACTTT.

The gene calls are TRBV4-2 and TRBJ2-5; 12 bases line up with TRBD2. The V gene's germline CDR1 is LGHNA and CDR2 YNFKEQ. Unmatched junction bases numbered 4, after V lost 0 bases and J lost 2 bases. The CDR3 has 17 amino acids. The CDR3 here is CASSQDASGGGQETQYF. DNA for the CDR3: TGTGCCAGCAGCCAAGATGCTAGCGGGGGGGGTCAAGAGACCCAGTACTTC.

The J gene is TRBJ1-2, the V gene TRBV7-2, with D maybe TRBD1 (6 bases). With 4 bases removed from V and 9 bases from J, the gap between germline ends came to 12 bases. CDR3 size: 12 residues. Per the germline V gene, CDR1 is SGHTA and CDR2 is FQGNSA. CDR3 region: CASSSPDRCYTF. In DNA, the CDR3 is TGTGCCAGCAGCTCCCCAGACAGGTGCTACACCTTC.